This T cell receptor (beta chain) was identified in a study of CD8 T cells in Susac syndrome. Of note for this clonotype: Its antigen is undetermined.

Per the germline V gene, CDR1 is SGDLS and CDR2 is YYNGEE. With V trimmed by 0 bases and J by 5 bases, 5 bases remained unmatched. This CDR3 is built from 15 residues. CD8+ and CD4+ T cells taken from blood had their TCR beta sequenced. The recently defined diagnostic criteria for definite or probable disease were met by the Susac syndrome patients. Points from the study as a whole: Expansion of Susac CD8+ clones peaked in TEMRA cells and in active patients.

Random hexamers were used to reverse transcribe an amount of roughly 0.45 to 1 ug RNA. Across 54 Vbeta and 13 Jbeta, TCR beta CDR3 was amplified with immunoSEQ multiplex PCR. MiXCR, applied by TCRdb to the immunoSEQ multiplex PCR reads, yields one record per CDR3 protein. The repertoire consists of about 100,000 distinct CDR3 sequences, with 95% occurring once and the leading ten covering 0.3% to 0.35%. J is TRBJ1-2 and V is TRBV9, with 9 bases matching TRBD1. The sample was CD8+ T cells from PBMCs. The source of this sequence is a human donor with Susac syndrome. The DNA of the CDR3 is TGTGCCAGCAGCGTAGGGACAGGGGAGAGGTATGGCTACACCTTC. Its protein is CASSVGTGERYGYTF.